These 20 T cell receptor beta chains were sequenced from one sample in a study of cytomegalovirus exposure and HLA in healthy donors. The PCR had 60 Vbeta and 13 Jbeta primers. Profiled with immunoSEQ multiplex PCR; TCRdb holds only in-frame clones, not every one. The sample shows around 150,000 clones, approximately 80% of them seen only once. What was sequenced was PBMCs. All receptors come from a man aged 18 to 29 in good health and CMV-seronegative.

This clone has just a few counts. J is TRBJ2-2 and V is TRBV6-1, with 7 bases that match TRBD1. Losses at the gene ends were 11 bases for V and 3 bases for J; bases not matched to a gene: 12. CDR3 length: 15 amino acids. CDR1 MNHNS and CDR2 SASEGT come from the germline V gene. DNA of the CDR3: TGTGCCGGAACGCGGACAGGCCCTCACACCGGGGAGCTGTTTTTT. This translates into CAGTRTGPHTGELFF.

This CDR3 is CASSAQGRGNQPQHF. In nucleotides, the CDR3 is TGTGCCAGCAGTGCTCAGGGTAGGGGCAATCAGCCCCAGCATTTT. V is TRBV2 and J is TRBJ1-5; a possible D gene is TRBD1 (5 bases). V shed 4 bases and J shed 2 bases, with 12 bases lying between them. This CDR3 is 15 amino acids long. Germline V gives CDR1 SNHLY, CDR2 FYNNEI.

This chain joins TRBV7-9 and TRBJ1-5, with a possible D match to TRBD1 (6 bases). V gave up 8 bases and J gave up 2 bases, with 10 bases separating them. CDR1 is SEHNR, CDR2 FQNEAQ, per germline (reference sequence). The CDR3 runs to 13 residues. CDR3 DNA: TGTGCCAGCGGGGGCATGGGCAATCAGCCCCAGCATTTT. The encoded protein is CASGGMGNQPQHF.

The rearrangement joins TRBV19 to TRBJ1-1; the match to TRBD1 covers 7 bases. The germline V gene encodes CDR1 LNHDA and CDR2 SQIVND (reference sequence). There are 14 residues in the CDR3. Trimming cost V 1 base and J 3 bases; bases outside gene matches: 2. CDR3 region: CASSIVTGYTEAFF. The CDR3 coding sequence is TGTGCCAGTAGTATAGTGACAGGGTACACTGAAGCTTTCTTT.

This chain links TRBV19 with TRBJ2-7, with 8 positions matching TRBD1. Trimming removed 6 bases from V and 6 bases from J; junction bases left unmatched: 7. The germline gives CDR1 LNHDA, CDR2 SQIVND (reference sequence). The CDR3 runs 13 residues. The CDR3 is CASREGQAVEQYF. The CDR3 nucleotides are TGTGCCAGTAGGGAGGGACAGGCGGTCGAGCAGTACTTC.

The chain links TRBV5-1 to TRBJ2-5; D call uncertain. In germline, CDR1 is SGHRS, CDR2 YFSETQ. This CDR3 is built from 11 residues. Trimming removed 2 bases from V and 5 bases from J, with 4 bases in between. CDR3 bases: TGCGCCAGCAGCTTTTCTGAGACCCAGTACTTC. Amino acids: CASSFSETQYF.

This rearrangement joins TRBV2 to TRBJ1-1, with D perhaps TRBD1 (5 bases). CDR1 is SNHLY, CDR2 FYNNEI, per germline. The CDR3 length is 13 residues. The V end was cut by 6 bases, the J end by 0 bases, with 8 bases between. CDR3 residues: CASRVQVNTEAFF. The CDR3 nucleotides read TGTGCCAGCAGAGTACAGGTGAACACTGAAGCTTTCTTT. The whole variable domain, filled in from reference TRBV2 and TRBJ1-1, reads EPEVTQTPSHQVTQMGQEVILRCVPISNHLYFYWYRQILGQKVEFLVSFYNNEISEKSEIFDDQFSVERPDGSNFTLKIRSTKLEDSAMYFCASRVQVNTEAFFGQGTRLTVV.

The rearrangement joins TRBV29-1 to TRBJ1-6, with 7 bases lining up with TRBD1. Per germline, CDR1 SQVTM and CDR2 ANQGSEA. V lost 4 bases and J lost 10; bases outside the gene matches: 4. This CDR3 comprises 12 residues. The CDR3 DNA sequence: TGCAGCGTTGCCGACAGGGACTCACCCCTCCACTTT. It specifies CSVADRDSPLHF. Full variable domain (missing parts from reference TRBV29-1 and TRBJ1-6): SAVISQKPSRDICQRGTSLTIQCQVDSQVTMMFWYRQQPGQSLTLIATANQGSEATYESGFVIDKFPISRPNLTFSTLTVSNMSPEDSSIYLCSVADRDSPLHFGNGTRLTVT.

This clone was detected once. V and J are TRBV6-5 and TRBJ1-6; 7 bases line up with TRBD1. Germline V gene lookup returns CDR1 MNHEY and CDR2 SVGAGI. This CDR3 comprises 15 residues. V dropped 2 bases and J dropped 6; count of bases not matched to a gene: 4. The CDR3 DNA follows: TGTGCCAGCAGTTACACGACAGGGAGTAATTCACCCCTCCACTTT. Amino acid sequence: CASSYTTGSNSPLHF.

The chain uses TRBV7-8 and TRBJ2-3; 7 bases match TRBD1. This CDR3 contains 15 residues. CDR1 is SGHVS and CDR2 is FQNEAQ in the germline V gene. J was trimmed by 2 bases and V by 4 bases; bases with no gene match: 6. CDR3 nucleotide sequence: TGTGCCAGCAGCTACGATACAGGGGCCACAGATACGCAGTATTTT. Translating it yields CASSYDTGATDTQYF.

The rearrangement links TRBV29-1 to TRBJ1-1; D is ambiguous. Trimming pared 3 bases from V and 7 bases from J, leaving 12 bases between. Looked up from germline, CDR1 is SQVTM and CDR2 is ANQGSEA. This CDR3 has 12 amino acids. Written as DNA, the CDR3 is TGCAGCGTTGAGGCCTTTACAAGTGAAGCTTTCTTT. Its translation: CSVEAFTSEAFF.

V is TRBV6-6 and J is TRBJ2-3; 7 bases are a match to TRBD2. Germline CDR1 MNHNY, CDR2 SVGAGI (reference sequence). The V and J ends lost 1 base and 7 bases, in that order; junction bases with no gene match: 11. The CDR3 is made up of 16 amino acids. CDR3 in DNA: TGTGCCAGCAGTTACTGGCCTAGCGGAGACCCCTATACGCAGTATTTT. This translates into CASSYWPSGDPYTQYF.

This clone was counted between two and nine times. The V gene is TRBV10-1, the J gene TRBJ2-3; the D gene is possibly TRBD1 (5 bases). The CDR3 is 15 amino acids. Germline values: CDR1 WNHNN, CDR2 SYGVQD (reference sequence). The V gene lost 0 bases and the J gene lost 2 bases, with 9 bases spanning the gap. The CDR3, as DNA: TGCGCCAGCAGTGAGTCCGCCAGGGACACAGATACGCAGTATTTT. Translated, it gives CASSESARDTDTQYF.

V is TRBV4-2 and J is TRBJ2-3; 8 bases fit TRBD2. V lost 0 bases and J lost 4; bases outside the gene matches: 6. The CDR3 loop spans 16 amino acids. CDR1 and CDR2 from the germline V gene are LGHNA and YNFKEQ. The CDR3 sequence is CASSQETLAGPDTQYF. Written as DNA, the CDR3 is TGTGCCAGCAGCCAAGAAACGTTAGCGGGGCCAGATACGCAGTATTTT.

The chain combines TRBV30 with TRBJ1-1; TRBD1 matches 10 bases. Germline V gene sequence: CDR1 GTSNPN, CDR2 SVGIG (reference sequence). The CDR3 consists of 14 residues. Trimming took 4 bases from V and 11 from J; bases not matched to a gene: 13. Here the CDR3 DNA reads TGTGCCTGGAATTTTGGGACAGGGGAAAGGGGTGCTTTCTTT. Its protein product is CAWNFGTGERGAFF. Full variable domain (outside the CDR3, taken from reference TRBV30 and TRBJ1-1): SQTIHQWPATLVQPVGSPLSLECTVEGTSNPNLYWYRQAAGRGLQLLFYSVGIGQISSEVPQNLSASRPQDRQFILSSKKLLLSDSGFYLCAWNFGTGERGAFFGQGTRLTVV.

The chain joins TRBV7-3 to TRBJ2-7; no reliable D call. V lost 5 bases and J 5 bases, leaving 16 bases between the germline ends. Germline V gives CDR1 SGHTA, CDR2 FQGTGA. The CDR3 is 14 amino acids. Here the CDR3 reads CASSPSISFNEQYF. CDR3 sequence (DNA): TGTGCCAGCAGCCCTAGTATCAGTTTCAACGAGCAGTACTTC.

The rearrangement joins TRBV9 to TRBJ2-2, with D uncertain. The germline CDR1 and CDR2 sequences are SGDLS and YYNGEE. The CDR3 is 15 amino acids. V lost 2 bases and J lost 2, with 10 bases in between. CDR3: CASSVRSLNTGELFF. The CDR3 DNA sequence: TGTGCCAGCAGCGTGAGGTCCCTAAACACCGGGGAGCTGTTTTTT.

CDR3 loop: CASSLSLTYTF. CDR3 DNA: TGTGCCAGCAGCTTAAGTCTAACTTACACCTTC. The J gene is TRBJ1-2, the V gene TRBV7-9; D is unresolved. This CDR3 has 11 amino acids. V was pared by 2 bases and J by 11 bases, with 9 bases between. In germline, CDR1 is SEHNR, CDR2 FQNEAQ (reference sequence). The full variable domain, with the rest looked up from reference TRBV7-9 and TRBJ1-2, is DTGVSQNPRHKITKRGQNVTFRCDPISEHNRLYWYRQTLGQGPEFLTYFQNEAQLEKSRLLSDRFSAERPKGSFSTLEIQRTEQGDSAMYLCASSLSLTYTFGSGTRLTVV.

The rearrangement uses TRBV6-6 and TRBJ1-2; tentative D call: TRBD1 (5 bases). The V end lost 6 bases, the J end lost 6 bases, and 14 bases lay between the germline ends. The CDR3 contains 13 residues. Looked up from germline, CDR1 is MNHNY and CDR2 is SVGAGI (reference sequence). CDR3 in amino acids: CASSADGGNGYTF. Here the CDR3 DNA reads TGTGCCAGCAGCGCCGATGGGGGGAATGGCTACACCTTC.

The gene calls are TRBV25-1 and TRBJ2-1; the match to TRBD1 covers 7 bases. This CDR3 spans 11 amino acids. Germline values: CDR1 MGHDK, CDR2 SYGVNS. Germline trimming cut 5 bases from V and 15 bases from J; bases unmatched to any gene: 7. The CDR3 loop is CASSLVDRAFF. Written as DNA, the CDR3 is TGTGCCAGCAGTCTCGTTGACAGGGCGTTCTTC.